Listed below are T cell receptor beta chains from one sample, sequenced in a study of vaccination and CD4 T cells after COVID-19. TCRdb reprocessed the PCR reads via MiXCR and lists one record per CDR3 protein. The table shows about 16,000 distinct CDR3 sequences, with 36% occurring only once. No antigens are known for them. The starting material was CD4+ T cells from blood, cultured in vitro, obtained before SARS-CoV-2 vaccination. The receptors come from a human donor who received a COVID-19 vaccine. The CDR3 runs from the conserved cysteine through the conserved F or W. A D gene is named only where the DNA matches it firmly. Clone size, where shown, is once, few, many, or a class for clones that have expanded.

cdr3_aa: CASGDSSQPQHF
cdr3_nt: TGTGCTAGCGGGGACAGCAGTCAGCCCCAGCATTTT
j_call: TRBJ1-5
v_call: TRBV12-5
clone_size: NA
cdr3_length: 12
d_call: TRBD1

cdr3_aa: CASSRDGVQETQYF
cdr3_nt: TGTGCCAGCAGCCGGGACGGAGTCCAAGAGACCCAGTACTTC
j_call: TRBJ2-5
v_call: TRBV5-4
clone_size: few
cdr3_length: 14
d_call: NA

cdr3_aa: CASSVLAGLDEQYF
cdr3_nt: TGTGCCAGCAGTGTCCTAGCGGGCCTCGACGAGCAGTACTTC
j_call: TRBJ2-7
v_call: TRBV2
clone_size: NA
cdr3_length: 14
d_call: TRBD2

cdr3_aa: CASSRTGVGNQPQHF
cdr3_nt: TGTGCCAGCAGCCGGACAGGGGTTGGCAATCAGCCCCAGCATTTT
j_call: TRBJ1-5
v_call: TRBV11-2
clone_size: few
cdr3_length: 15
d_call: TRBD1

cdr3_aa: CASSMSSGRDYEQYF
cdr3_nt: TGTGCCAGTAGTATGTCGTCCGGCAGGGACTACGAGCAGTACTTC
j_call: TRBJ2-7
v_call: TRBV19
clone_size: NA
cdr3_length: 15
d_call: NA

cdr3_aa: CATSERTRLDEQFF
cdr3_nt: TGTGCCACCAGTGAAAGGACTCGACTCGATGAGCAGTTCTTC
j_call: TRBJ2-1
v_call: TRBV24-1
clone_size: NA
cdr3_length: 14
d_call: NA

cdr3_aa: CASSPPPGQGYGYTF
cdr3_nt: TGTGCCAGCAGTCCTCCCCCGGGACAGGGCTATGGCTACACCTTC
j_call: TRBJ1-2
v_call: TRBV12-3/TRBV12-4
clone_size: NA
cdr3_length: 15
d_call: TRBD1

cdr3_aa: CASSVGLAGGETQYF
cdr3_nt: TGTGCCAGCAGTGTGGGACTAGCGGGGGGTGAGACCCAGTACTTC
j_call: TRBJ2-5
v_call: TRBV2
clone_size: few
cdr3_length: 15
d_call: TRBD2

cdr3_aa: CASNRGATDTQYF
cdr3_nt: TGTGCCAGTAATAGAGGGGCAACAGATACGCAGTATTTT
j_call: TRBJ2-3
v_call: TRBV19
clone_size: NA
cdr3_length: 13
d_call: NA

cdr3_aa: CASSTTGRIDNSPLHF
cdr3_nt: TGCGCCAGCAGCACGACCGGACGAATAGATAATTCACCCCTCCACTTT
j_call: TRBJ1-6
v_call: TRBV5-1
clone_size: NA
cdr3_length: 16
d_call: NA

cdr3_aa: CASSFSGLAGGFDTGELFF
cdr3_nt: TGTGCCAGCAGTTTTTCGGGACTAGCGGGGGGGTTTGACACCGGGGAGCTGTTTTTT
j_call: TRBJ2-2
v_call: TRBV12-3/TRBV12-4
clone_size: few
cdr3_length: 19
d_call: TRBD2

cdr3_aa: CASTPEFGEGQPQHF
cdr3_nt: TGTGCCAGTACCCCAGAGTTTGGGGAAGGCCAGCCCCAGCATTTT
j_call: TRBJ1-5
v_call: TRBV19
clone_size: few
cdr3_length: 15
d_call: NA

cdr3_aa: CASNYQGRETQYF
cdr3_nt: TGTGCCAGCAATTACCAGGGAAGGGAGACCCAGTACTTC
j_call: TRBJ2-5
v_call: TRBV2
clone_size: once
cdr3_length: 13
d_call: NA

cdr3_aa: CASKTGGYGYTF
cdr3_nt: TGTGCCAGTAAGACAGGGGGTTATGGCTACACCTTC
j_call: TRBJ1-2
v_call: TRBV28
clone_size: NA
cdr3_length: 12
d_call: TRBD1

cdr3_aa: CAWSVLVSSSYNSPLHF
cdr3_nt: TGTGCCTGGAGTGTACTCGTGTCTAGCTCCTATAATTCACCCCTCCACTTT
j_call: TRBJ1-6
v_call: TRBV30
clone_size: few
cdr3_length: 17
d_call: NA

cdr3_aa: CASSLSGGSGNTIYF
cdr3_nt: TGTGCCAGCAGTTTGAGCGGGGGCTCTGGAAACACCATATATTTT
j_call: TRBJ1-3
v_call: TRBV12-3/TRBV12-4
clone_size: NA
cdr3_length: 15
d_call: NA

cdr3_aa: CASSEETQYF
cdr3_nt: TGTGCCAGCAGCGAAGAGACCCAGTACTTC
j_call: TRBJ2-5
v_call: TRBV6-1
clone_size: few
cdr3_length: 10
d_call: NA

cdr3_aa: CASRVAGVFSTDTQYF
cdr3_nt: TGTGCCAGCAGGGTAGCGGGGGTTTTTAGCACAGATACGCAGTATTTT
j_call: TRBJ2-3
v_call: TRBV7-8
clone_size: NA
cdr3_length: 16
d_call: TRBD2

cdr3_aa: CASSQTGQGTDQPQHF
cdr3_nt: TGTGCCAGCAGCCAAACGGGGCAGGGCACCGATCAGCCCCAGCATTTT
j_call: TRBJ1-5
v_call: TRBV3-1
clone_size: NA
cdr3_length: 16
d_call: NA

cdr3_aa: CASSLEGANTEAFF
cdr3_nt: TGCGCCAGCAGCTTGGAGGGGGCAAACACTGAAGCTTTCTTT
j_call: TRBJ1-1
v_call: TRBV5-1
clone_size: NA
cdr3_length: 14
d_call: TRBD1

cdr3_aa: CASSERSPRQGNQPQHF
cdr3_nt: TGTGCCAGCAGTGAAAGATCTCCGAGACAGGGGAATCAGCCCCAGCATTTT
j_call: TRBJ1-5
v_call: TRBV6-1
clone_size: hyperexpanded
cdr3_length: 17
d_call: TRBD1

cdr3_aa: CAQQGQIAYSNQPQHF
cdr3_nt: TGTGCCCAACAGGGACAGATAGCCTATAGCAATCAGCCCCAGCATTTT
j_call: TRBJ1-5
v_call: TRBV6-1
clone_size: medium-sized
cdr3_length: 16
d_call: TRBD1

cdr3_aa: CASSVDGVPLQPQHF
cdr3_nt: TGTGCCAGCAGCGTAGACGGGGTCCCCTTGCAGCCCCAGCATTTT
j_call: TRBJ1-5
v_call: TRBV9
clone_size: NA
cdr3_length: 15
d_call: NA

cdr3_aa: CASARGANTGELFF
cdr3_nt: TGCGCCAGCGCGCGGGGAGCGAACACCGGGGAGCTGTTTTTT
j_call: TRBJ2-2
v_call: TRBV10-1
clone_size: NA
cdr3_length: 14
d_call: NA

cdr3_aa: CASSQGHGWQAYGYTF
cdr3_nt: TGTGCCAGCAGCCAGGGTCACGGTTGGCAGGCCTATGGCTACACCTTC
j_call: TRBJ1-2
v_call: TRBV4-2
clone_size: NA
cdr3_length: 16
d_call: NA

cdr3_aa: CAISELGGTNEKLFF
cdr3_nt: TGTGCCATCAGTGAGTTAGGGGGGACTAATGAAAAACTGTTTTTT
j_call: TRBJ1-4
v_call: TRBV10-3
clone_size: few
cdr3_length: 15
d_call: NA

cdr3_aa: CASGRRRNTEAFF
cdr3_nt: TGTGCCAGCGGTCGCAGGAGAAACACTGAAGCTTTCTTT
j_call: TRBJ1-1
v_call: TRBV27
clone_size: once
cdr3_length: 13
d_call: NA

cdr3_aa: CASSLWTDPDLNTEAFF
cdr3_nt: TGTGCCAGCAGTTTGTGGACGGACCCGGACTTGAACACTGAAGCTTTCTTT
j_call: TRBJ1-1
v_call: TRBV6-5
clone_size: few
cdr3_length: 17
d_call: NA

cdr3_aa: CASSSPRQGGKETQYF
cdr3_nt: TGTGCCAGCAGCTCCCCCCGGCAGGGGGGCAAAGAGACCCAGTACTTC
j_call: TRBJ2-5
v_call: TRBV7-9
clone_size: NA
cdr3_length: 16
d_call: NA

cdr3_aa: CASSTNKAHTEAFF
cdr3_nt: TGTGCCAGCAGTACGAACAAGGCGCACACTGAAGCTTTCTTT
j_call: TRBJ1-1
v_call: TRBV6-2/TRBV6-3
clone_size: NA
cdr3_length: 14
d_call: NA

cdr3_aa: CASSSGNYGYTF
cdr3_nt: TGTGCCAGCAGCTCGGGGAACTATGGCTACACCTTC
j_call: TRBJ1-2
v_call: TRBV7-9
clone_size: NA
cdr3_length: 12
d_call: NA

cdr3_aa: CASSVQGAQGYTF
cdr3_nt: TGTGCCAGCAGTGTACAGGGGGCACAGGGCTACACCTTC
j_call: TRBJ1-2
v_call: TRBV25-1
clone_size: few
cdr3_length: 13
d_call: TRBD1

cdr3_aa: CASSIKRGGFSTDTQYF
cdr3_nt: TGTGCCAGTAGTATTAAACGGGGGGGGTTTAGCACAGATACGCAGTATTTT
j_call: TRBJ2-3
v_call: TRBV19
clone_size: few
cdr3_length: 17
d_call: TRBD2

cdr3_aa: CASRPPGGGGDSPLHF
cdr3_nt: TGTGCCAGCAGACCCCCCGGGGGAGGGGGCGATTCACCCCTCCACTTT
j_call: TRBJ1-6
v_call: TRBV6-1
clone_size: NA
cdr3_length: 16
d_call: TRBD1

cdr3_aa: CASVETGGSGNTIYF
cdr3_nt: TGTGCCAGTGTGGAGACAGGGGGCTCTGGAAACACCATATATTTT
j_call: TRBJ1-3
v_call: TRBV19
clone_size: few
cdr3_length: 15
d_call: TRBD1

cdr3_aa: CASSVQGNTEAFF
cdr3_nt: TGCGCCAGCAGTGTCCAGGGGAACACTGAAGCTTTCTTT
j_call: TRBJ1-1
v_call: TRBV10-1
clone_size: NA
cdr3_length: 13
d_call: NA

cdr3_aa: CASRDGNYGYTF
cdr3_nt: TGTGCCAGCAGGGACGGCAACTATGGCTACACCTTC
j_call: TRBJ1-2
v_call: TRBV6-1
clone_size: NA
cdr3_length: 12
d_call: NA

cdr3_aa: CSALSTSGGADEQFF
cdr3_nt: TGCAGTGCCCTTTCGACTAGCGGGGGGGCGGATGAGCAGTTCTTC
j_call: TRBJ2-1
v_call: TRBV20-1
clone_size: few
cdr3_length: 15
d_call: TRBD2

cdr3_aa: CASSQTGSSSYEQYF
cdr3_nt: TGTGCCAGCAGCCAGACAGGCTCAAGCTCCTACGAGCAGTACTTC
j_call: TRBJ2-7
v_call: TRBV5-4
clone_size: NA
cdr3_length: 15
d_call: NA

cdr3_aa: CASSLRLAGDEQYF
cdr3_nt: TGTGCCAGCAGCCTCCGACTAGCGGGGGACGAGCAGTACTTC
j_call: TRBJ2-7
v_call: TRBV7-8
clone_size: few
cdr3_length: 14
d_call: TRBD2

cdr3_aa: CSAGTSGGATDTQYF
cdr3_nt: TGCAGTGCTGGGACTAGCGGGGGGGCGACAGATACGCAGTATTTT
j_call: TRBJ2-3
v_call: TRBV20-1
clone_size: NA
cdr3_length: 15
d_call: TRBD2

cdr3_aa: CASNWPFGTGFSSPLHF
cdr3_nt: TGTGCCAGCAATTGGCCATTTGGGACAGGGTTTAGTTCACCCCTCCACTTT
j_call: TRBJ1-6
v_call: TRBV2
clone_size: few
cdr3_length: 17
d_call: TRBD1

cdr3_aa: CAISVGGAASTDTQYF
cdr3_nt: TGTGCCATCAGTGTTGGGGGGGCTGCTAGCACAGATACGCAGTATTTT
j_call: TRBJ2-3
v_call: TRBV10-3
clone_size: NA
cdr3_length: 16
d_call: NA

cdr3_aa: CASSLGPVNTEAFF
cdr3_nt: TGTGCCAGCAGCTTAGGTCCTGTGAACACTGAAGCTTTCTTT
j_call: TRBJ1-1
v_call: TRBV11-3
clone_size: NA
cdr3_length: 14
d_call: NA

cdr3_aa: CASSLTKNTEAFF
cdr3_nt: TGTGCCAGCAGTCTAACCAAGAACACTGAAGCTTTCTTT
j_call: TRBJ1-1
v_call: TRBV27
clone_size: few
cdr3_length: 13
d_call: NA

cdr3_aa: CAERASGNTGELFF
cdr3_nt: TGTGCCGAACGGGCTAGCGGGAACACCGGGGAGCTGTTTTTT
j_call: TRBJ2-2
v_call: TRBV6-1
clone_size: NA
cdr3_length: 14
d_call: TRBD2

cdr3_aa: CASSKAGGVLYEQYF
cdr3_nt: TGTGCCAGCAGCAAAGCAGGGGGCGTTTTATACGAGCAGTACTTC
j_call: TRBJ2-7
v_call: TRBV11-2
clone_size: few
cdr3_length: 15
d_call: TRBD1

cdr3_aa: CASRPHGALNTEAFF
cdr3_nt: TGTGCCAGCAGACCCCACGGGGCCCTGAACACTGAAGCTTTCTTT
j_call: TRBJ1-1
v_call: TRBV27
clone_size: few
cdr3_length: 15
d_call: NA

cdr3_aa: CAWSVLKGRLGNTIYF
cdr3_nt: TGTGCCTGGAGTGTACTTAAGGGGCGCTTGGGAAACACCATATATTTT
j_call: TRBJ1-3
v_call: TRBV30
clone_size: NA
cdr3_length: 16
d_call: NA

cdr3_aa: CAVGQGGTDTQYF
cdr3_nt: TGTGCCGTAGGACAGGGGGGCACAGATACGCAGTATTTT
j_call: TRBJ2-3
v_call: TRBV24-1
clone_size: once
cdr3_length: 13
d_call: TRBD1